This passage covers 27 T cell receptor beta chains from one sample sequenced in a study of blood T cell repertoires in COVID-19. Only in-frame clones appear in the TCRdb table, and some are missing; sequencing was by immunoSEQ multiplex PCR. The table has around 120,000 clones, approximately 87% seen once. The sample consisted of peripheral blood. Every receptor here comes from a woman in her seventies with acute or convalescent COVID-19.

The rearrangement uses TRBV5-5 and TRBJ2-6, with 8 bases aligning to TRBD1. J gave up 1 base and V 2 bases, and 5 bases lay outside the gene matches. In germline, CDR1 is SGHKS, CDR2 YYEKEE (reference sequence). This CDR3 is 17 amino acids long. The CDR3 region is CASSFGTGGSGANVLTF. As DNA, the CDR3 is TGTGCCAGCAGCTTCGGTACAGGGGGGTCTGGGGCCAACGTCCTGACTTTC.

This sequence joins TRBV2 and TRBJ2-1; D uncertain. The CDR3 runs 15 residues. Trimming removed 4 bases from V and 1 base from J, with 11 bases in between. Looked up from germline, CDR1 is SNHLY and CDR2 is FYNNEI. In DNA, the CDR3 is TGTGCCAGCAGTGTGGAAAGCGCTTCCTACAATGAGCAGTTCTTC. Encoded protein: CASSVESASYNEQFF.

In its sample, this clone was seen once. This sequence joins TRBV27 and TRBJ2-7; D call uncertain. Germline CDR1 reads MNHEY; CDR2 reads SMNVEV (reference sequence). This CDR3 is built from 17 residues. V lost 5 bases, J lost 3 bases, and 23 bases lay in between. The chain's CDR3 is CASSVPPQEGISYEQYF. Here the CDR3 DNA reads TGTGCCAGCAGTGTTCCCCCTCAGGAAGGAATAAGCTACGAGCAGTACTTC.

The V and J genes are TRBV7-9 and TRBJ1-1; 8 bases are shared with TRBD1. V lost 5 bases and J lost 3; bases outside the gene matches: 8. Germline loops: CDR1 SEHNR, CDR2 FQNEAQ (reference sequence). The CDR3 has 15 amino acids. The CDR3 DNA reads as TGTGCCAGCAGCGGACAGGGAGGGGGGTACACTGAAGCTTTCTTT. This translates into CASSGQGGGYTEAFF.

The V and J genes are TRBV28 and TRBJ1-4, with D tentatively TRBD1 (5 bases). The CDR3 length is 16 residues. Germline CDR1 MDHEN, CDR2 SYDVKM. V lost 5 bases, J lost 0 bases, and 13 bases lay in between. The CDR3 DNA reads TGTGCCAGCAGTCTTGAGACAGTCGCAACTAATGAAAAACTGTTTTTT. Translation: CASSLETVATNEKLFF.

The chain recombines TRBV5-1 with TRBJ1-1, with TRBD1 as a possible D gene (6 bases). With 0 bases removed from V and 5 bases from J, the gap between germline ends came to 14 bases. Germline lookup yields CDR1 SGHRS and CDR2 YFSETQ. The length of the CDR3 is 15 residues. Written as DNA, the CDR3 is TGCGCCAGCAGCTTGGCGCCAGGGGTGTATACTGAAGCTTTCTTT. Protein sequence: CASSLAPGVYTEAFF.

The rearrangement joins TRBV29-1 to TRBJ2-2, with D maybe TRBD1 (5 bases). In germline, CDR1 is SQVTM, CDR2 ANQGSEA. V gave up 7 bases and J gave up 4 bases, with 16 bases separating them. The CDR3 spans 14 residues. The CDR3 sequence: CSAQGSLGTGELFF. In nucleotides, the CDR3 is TGCAGCGCCCAGGGTAGTTTGGGCACCGGGGAGCTGTTTTTT.

DNA of the CDR3: TGTGCCAGCAGTTACTTCACAGGGAGTCAGCCCCAGCATTTT. Protein sequence: CASSYFTGSQPQHF. The chain links TRBV6-5 to TRBJ1-5, with D perhaps TRBD1 (6 bases). The CDR3 contains 14 residues. The germline V and J ends were trimmed by 1 base and 6 bases, with 10 bases remaining between them. CDR1 MNHEY and CDR2 SVGAGI come from the germline V gene.

The rearrangement links TRBV18 to TRBJ2-2; the match to TRBD1 covers 7 bases. The CDR3 length is 15 residues. J was trimmed by 2 bases and V by 2 bases; bases with no gene match: 2. Germline-derived CDR1 and CDR2 are KGHSH and LQKENI. The CDR3 is CASSPNRGNTGELFF. The CDR3 nucleotides are TGTGCCAGCTCACCAAACAGGGGAAACACCGGGGAGCTGTTTTTT.

This clone was seen repeatedly, ten times or more. The V call is TRBV7-6, the J call TRBJ2-7, with D possibly TRBD2 on 5 matching bases. CDR1 is SGHVS, CDR2 FNYEAQ, per germline. The CDR3 loop spans 13 amino acids. V lost 2 bases, J lost 6 bases, and 11 bases lay in between. Here the CDR3 reads CASSLQTGSEQYF. As DNA, the CDR3 is TGTGCCAGCAGCTTACAAACGGGGTCCGAGCAGTACTTC.

The genes are TRBV30 and TRBJ1-5, with 11 positions matching TRBD1. The V segment lost 2 bases and the J segment 6 bases; nucleotides outside the gene matches: 6. This CDR3 is 15 amino acids long. Germline lookup yields CDR1 GTSNPN and CDR2 SVGIG (reference sequence). The CDR3 here is CAWSRGQGGGQPQHF. In DNA, the CDR3 is TGTGCCTGGAGTAGGGGACAGGGGGGAGGTCAGCCCCAGCATTTT.

This clone was observed a single time. The chain couples TRBV7-9 to TRBJ2-7; the D gene is possibly TRBD1 (5 bases). CDR3 size: 12 residues. Germline CDR1 is SEHNR and CDR2 is FQNEAQ (reference sequence). The V and J ends lost 5 bases and 5 bases respectively, with 10 bases between them. The CDR3 nucleotides read TGTGCCAGCAGCCCAGGGTTCCACGAGCAGTACTTC. Amino acids: CASSPGFHEQYF.

This chain joins TRBV12-5 and TRBJ2-2; TRBD2 is a possible D gene (5 bases). Germline-derived CDR1 and CDR2 are LGHNT and FRNRAP. V was clipped by 3 bases and J by 7 bases, with 6 bases between them. This CDR3 contains 12 residues. Here the CDR3 DNA reads TGTGCTAGTGGTTTTCGGGACGGGGAGCTGTTTTTT. This codes for CASGFRDGELFF.

This clone showed up just a few times. This chain links TRBV7-9 with TRBJ1-1; D gene uncertain. This CDR3 has 15 residues. V was clipped by 1 base and J by 0 bases, with 9 bases between them. The V gene's germline CDR1 is SEHNR and CDR2 FQNEAQ (reference sequence). The CDR3, as DNA: TGTGCCAGCAGCTTAGTTTCCGGGGTGAACACTGAAGCTTTCTTT. Protein sequence: CASSLVSGVNTEAFF.

J is TRBJ2-3 and V is TRBV5-5, with 7 bases fitting TRBD2. The trim removed 4 bases at V and 0 bases at J, leaving 5 bases unmatched. The CDR3 covers 15 residues. The V gene's germline CDR1 is SGHKS and CDR2 YYEKEE (reference sequence). The CDR3: CASSRDYLSTDTQYF. As DNA, the CDR3 is TGTGCCAGCAGCCGGGACTACCTTAGCACAGATACGCAGTATTTT.

CDR3 sequence reads: CSVKGQGGETQYF. The CDR3 nucleotides read TGCAGCGTGAAAGGACAAGGGGGAGAGACCCAGTACTTC. The gene calls are TRBV29-1 and TRBJ2-5; possibly TRBD1 for D (6 bases). This CDR3 contains 13 residues. CDR1 is SQVTM and CDR2 is ANQGSEA in the germline V gene. The ends were cut back, 6 bases at V and 4 bases at J, with 15 bases in the middle.

This clone has more than one count but fewer than ten. The rearrangement joins TRBV2 to TRBJ1-4, with D uncertain. This CDR3 spans 12 amino acids. With 4 bases removed from V and 4 bases from J, the gap between germline ends came to 4 bases. CDR1 is SNHLY, CDR2 FYNNEI, per germline. DNA for the CDR3: TGTGCCAGCAGTGTCCGTAATGAAAAACTGTTTTTT. As protein: CASSVRNEKLFF.

This clone was seen a single time. J is TRBJ2-7 and V is TRBV28; weak D call: TRBD2 (5 bases). V lost 10 bases and J lost 0, with 7 bases in between. CDR1 is MDHEN, CDR2 SYDVKM, per germline. The CDR3 has 11 amino acids. CDR3 protein: CATGSSYEQYF. Written as DNA, the CDR3 is TGTGCCACGGGGAGCTCCTACGAGCAGTACTTC.

This chain connects TRBV5-1 to TRBJ2-5; TRBD2 aligns across 8 bases. CDR3 size: 15 residues. V shed 0 bases and J 2 bases; nucleotides not matched to a gene: 3. Germline V lookup: CDR1 SGHRS, CDR2 YFSETQ. The CDR3 bases are TGCGCCAGCAGCTTGGCCGGGGGGGTACAAGAGACCCAGTACTTC. Translation: CASSLAGGVQETQYF.

This rearrangement joins TRBV28 to TRBJ2-3, with no clear D. V was trimmed by 7 bases and J by 0 bases, leaving 11 bases between them. CDR1 and CDR2 from the germline V gene are MDHEN and SYDVKM. This CDR3 region has 14 residues. The CDR3 sequence: CASITGGSTDTQYF. CDR3 bases: TGTGCCAGCATCACTGGCGGTAGCACAGATACGCAGTATTTT.

The chain is built from TRBV2 and TRBJ1-6, with 10 positions matching TRBD1. V trimming: 8 bases; J trimming: 10 bases; junction bases outside the gene matches: 8. CDR3 size: 14 residues. Germline CDR1 reads SNHLY; CDR2 reads FYNNEI. The CDR3 DNA reads as TGTGCCAGCCACCTCGGGACAGGGGCCTCACCCCTCCACTTT. Protein sequence: CASHLGTGASPLHF.

The V gene is TRBV7-9, the J gene TRBJ1-2; 7 nucleotides line up with TRBD1. This CDR3 region has 14 residues. The germline gives CDR1 SEHNR, CDR2 FQNEAQ (reference sequence). The trim removed 5 bases at V and 4 bases at J, leaving 7 bases unmatched. CDR3 DNA sequence: TGTGCCAGCAGCCGGTCGACAGGGATCTATGGCTACACCTTC. This codes for CASSRSTGIYGYTF.

This rearrangement joins TRBV2 to TRBJ2-5, with 9 nucleotides matching TRBD1. The CDR3 spans 16 residues. Per germline, CDR1 SNHLY and CDR2 FYNNEI. Trimming at V came to 4 bases and at J to 7 bases, leaving 13 bases not matched to a gene. CDR3 sequence reads: CASSGGDRAPAGTQYF. CDR3 bases: TGTGCCAGCAGTGGGGGGGACAGGGCACCGGCGGGGACCCAGTACTTC.

The V and J genes are TRBV2 and TRBJ1-5; D might be TRBD1 (5 bases). CDR1 is SNHLY, CDR2 FYNNEI, per germline. The CDR3 loop spans 14 amino acids. V lost 10 bases, J lost 1 base, and 14 bases lay in between. CDR3 DNA: TGTGCCACCAATATCGGGGGGAGCAATCAGCCCCAGCATTTT. It encodes CATNIGGSNQPQHF.

This chain links TRBV19 with TRBJ1-5; the match to TRBD1 covers 8 bases. Trimming cost V 3 bases and J 9 bases; bases outside gene matches: 7. CDR3 length: 14 residues. Germline V gene sequence: CDR1 LNHDA, CDR2 SQIVND (reference sequence). The CDR3 region has the DNA TGTGCCAGTAGTATTGGACAGGGACGGCCGCCCCAGCATTTT. Translation: CASSIGQGRPPQHF.

This chain connects TRBV27 to TRBJ1-4; 7 bases are shared with TRBD1. Trimming cost V 3 bases and J 5 bases; bases outside gene matches: 3. The length of the CDR3 is 14 residues. Germline loops: CDR1 MNHEY, CDR2 SMNVEV (reference sequence). In DNA, the CDR3 is TGTGCCAGCAGTTTTGGGACAGAAAATGAAAAACTGTTTTTT. Its protein product is CASSFGTENEKLFF.

This clone was seen only once. This chain joins TRBV28 and TRBJ1-2; TRBD1 matches 7 bases. CDR1 is MDHEN and CDR2 is SYDVKM in the germline V gene. The CDR3 is 14 amino acids. After removal of 3 bases from V and 0 bases from J, the junction contained 1 base not matched to a gene. Here the CDR3 reads CASSFQGANYGYTF. Here the CDR3 DNA reads TGTGCCAGCAGTTTCCAGGGGGCTAACTATGGCTACACCTTC.